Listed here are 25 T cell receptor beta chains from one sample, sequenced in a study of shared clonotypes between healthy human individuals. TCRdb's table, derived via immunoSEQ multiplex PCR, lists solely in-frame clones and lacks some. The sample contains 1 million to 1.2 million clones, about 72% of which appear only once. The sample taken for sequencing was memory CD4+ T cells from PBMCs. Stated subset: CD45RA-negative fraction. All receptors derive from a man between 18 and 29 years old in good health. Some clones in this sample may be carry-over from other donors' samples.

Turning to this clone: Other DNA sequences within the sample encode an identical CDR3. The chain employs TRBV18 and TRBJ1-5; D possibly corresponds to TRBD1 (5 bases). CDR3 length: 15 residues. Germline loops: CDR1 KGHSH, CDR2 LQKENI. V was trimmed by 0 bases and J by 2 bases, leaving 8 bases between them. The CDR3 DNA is TGTGCCAGCTCACCACCGGGGGGGGGCAATCAGCCCCAGCATTTT. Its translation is CASSPPGGGNQPQHF. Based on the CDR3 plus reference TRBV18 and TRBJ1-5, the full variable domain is NAGVMQNPRHLVRRRGQEARLRCSPMKGHSHVYWYRQLPEEGLKFMVYLQKENIIDESGMPKERFSAEFPKEGPSILRIQQVVRGDSAAYFCASSPPGGGNQPQHFGDGTRLSIL.

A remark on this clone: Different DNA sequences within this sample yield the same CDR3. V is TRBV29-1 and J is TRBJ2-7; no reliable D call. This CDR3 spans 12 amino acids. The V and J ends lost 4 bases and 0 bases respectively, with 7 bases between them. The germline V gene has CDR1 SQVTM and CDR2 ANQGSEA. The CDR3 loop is CSVVRDSYEQYF. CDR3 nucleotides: TGCAGCGTTGTCCGAGACTCCTACGAGCAGTACTTC.

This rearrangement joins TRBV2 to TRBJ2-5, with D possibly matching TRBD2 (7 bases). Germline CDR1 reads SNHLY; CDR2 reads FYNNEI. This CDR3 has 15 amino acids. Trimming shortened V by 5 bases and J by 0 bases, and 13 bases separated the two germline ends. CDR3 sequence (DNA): TGTGCCAGCAGTAGGGGGGGGTACTACCAAGAGACCCAGTACTTC. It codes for CASSRGGYYQETQYF. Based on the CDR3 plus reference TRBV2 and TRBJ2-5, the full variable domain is EPEVTQTPSHQVTQMGQEVILRCVPISNHLYFYWYRQILGQKVEFLVSFYNNEISEKSEIFDDQFSVERPDGSNFTLKIRSTKLEDSAMYFCASSRGGYYQETQYFGPGTRLLVL.

CDR3 in amino acids: CASSAGPIGNQPQHF. In nucleotides, the CDR3 is TGTGCCAGCAGTGCCGGGCCCATAGGCAATCAGCCCCAGCATTTT. The chain links TRBV6-6 to TRBJ1-5; no firm D call. V was cut by 5 bases and J by 2 bases, with 13 bases left in between. The CDR3 has 15 residues. The germline V gene has CDR1 MNHNY and CDR2 SVGAGI (reference sequence).

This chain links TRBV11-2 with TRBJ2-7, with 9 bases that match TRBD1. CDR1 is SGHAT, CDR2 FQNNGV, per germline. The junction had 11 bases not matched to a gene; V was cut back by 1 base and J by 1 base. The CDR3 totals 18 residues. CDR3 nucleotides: TGTGCCAGCAGCTTAGGGATCCCCCGACAGGGGGGGTCCTACGAGCAGTACTTC. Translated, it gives CASSLGIPRQGGSYEQYF.

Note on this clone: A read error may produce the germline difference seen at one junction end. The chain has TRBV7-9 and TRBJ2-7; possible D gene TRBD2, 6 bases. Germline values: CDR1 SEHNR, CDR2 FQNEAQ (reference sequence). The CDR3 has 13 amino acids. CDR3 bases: TGTGCCAGCAGCTTGAGGGACTCCCACGAGCAGTACTTC. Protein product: CASSLRDSHEQYF.

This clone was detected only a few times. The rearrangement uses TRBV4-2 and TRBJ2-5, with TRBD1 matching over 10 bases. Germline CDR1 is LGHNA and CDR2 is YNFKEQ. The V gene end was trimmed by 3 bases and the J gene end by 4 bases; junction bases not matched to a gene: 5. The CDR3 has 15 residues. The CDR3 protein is CASSHRRDRGETQYF. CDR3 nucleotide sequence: TGTGCCAGCAGCCATCGCAGGGACAGGGGAGAGACCCAGTACTTC.

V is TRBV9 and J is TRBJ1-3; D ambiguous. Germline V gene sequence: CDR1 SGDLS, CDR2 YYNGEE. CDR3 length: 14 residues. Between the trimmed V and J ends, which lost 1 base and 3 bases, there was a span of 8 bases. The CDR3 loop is CASSVRGDGNTIYF. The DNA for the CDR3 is TGTGCCAGCAGCGTACGTGGCGATGGAAACACCATATATTTT.

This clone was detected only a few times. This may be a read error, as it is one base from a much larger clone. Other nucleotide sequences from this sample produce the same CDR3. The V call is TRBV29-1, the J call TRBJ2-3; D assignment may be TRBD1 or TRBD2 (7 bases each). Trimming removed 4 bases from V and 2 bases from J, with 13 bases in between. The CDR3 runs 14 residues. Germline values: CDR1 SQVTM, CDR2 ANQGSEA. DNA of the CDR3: TGCAGCGTTGCCCAGGGGGGGAACACAGATACGCAGTATTTT. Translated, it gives CSVAQGGNTDTQYF.

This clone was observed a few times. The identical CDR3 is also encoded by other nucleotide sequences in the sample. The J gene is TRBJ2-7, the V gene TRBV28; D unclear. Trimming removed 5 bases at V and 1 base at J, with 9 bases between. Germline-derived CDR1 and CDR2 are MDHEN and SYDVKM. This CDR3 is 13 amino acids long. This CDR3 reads CASSPPRSYEQYF. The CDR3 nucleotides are TGTGCCAGCAGTCCCCCGCGGTCCTACGAGCAGTACTTC.

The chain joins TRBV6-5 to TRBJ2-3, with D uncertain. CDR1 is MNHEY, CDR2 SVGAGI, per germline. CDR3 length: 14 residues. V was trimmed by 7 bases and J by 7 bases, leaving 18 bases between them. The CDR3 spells CASIPGRIGNTQYF. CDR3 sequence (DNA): TGTGCCAGCATTCCTGGACGCATCGGCAATACGCAGTATTTT.

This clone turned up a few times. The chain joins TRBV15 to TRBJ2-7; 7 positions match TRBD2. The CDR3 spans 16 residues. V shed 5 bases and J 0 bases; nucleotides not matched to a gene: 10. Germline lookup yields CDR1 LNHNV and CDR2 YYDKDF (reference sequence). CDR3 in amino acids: CATSGGSSGVSYEQYF. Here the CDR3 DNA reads TGTGCCACCAGCGGCGGTTCTAGCGGAGTCTCCTACGAGCAGTACTTC.

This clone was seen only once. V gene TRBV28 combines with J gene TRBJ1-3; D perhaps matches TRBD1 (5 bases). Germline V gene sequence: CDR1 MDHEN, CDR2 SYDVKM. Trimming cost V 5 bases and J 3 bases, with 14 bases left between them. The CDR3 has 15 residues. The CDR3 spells CASSPAGTGGNTIYF. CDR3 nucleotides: TGTGCCAGCAGTCCGGCCGGGACGGGTGGAAACACCATATATTTT.

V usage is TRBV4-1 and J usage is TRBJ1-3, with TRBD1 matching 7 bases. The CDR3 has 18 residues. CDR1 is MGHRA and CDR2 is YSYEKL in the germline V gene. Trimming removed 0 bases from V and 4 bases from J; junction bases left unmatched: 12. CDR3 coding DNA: TGCGCCAGCAGCCAAGATGGGGCAGGGGGTAGTCTCGGAAACACCATATATTTT. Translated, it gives CASSQDGAGGSLGNTIYF.

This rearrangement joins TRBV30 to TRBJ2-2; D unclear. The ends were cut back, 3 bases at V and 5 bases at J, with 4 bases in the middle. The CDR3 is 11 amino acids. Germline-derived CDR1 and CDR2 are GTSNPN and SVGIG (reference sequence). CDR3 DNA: TGTGCCTGGAGGAGAACCGGGGAGCTGTTTTTT. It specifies CAWRRTGELFF.

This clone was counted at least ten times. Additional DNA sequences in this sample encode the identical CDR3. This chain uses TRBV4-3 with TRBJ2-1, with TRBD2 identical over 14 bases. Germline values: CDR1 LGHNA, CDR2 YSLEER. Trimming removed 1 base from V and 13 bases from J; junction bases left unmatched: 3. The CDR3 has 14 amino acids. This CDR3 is CASSQGLAGGGQFF. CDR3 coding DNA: TGCGCCAGCAGCCAAGGACTAGCGGGAGGGGGACAGTTCTTC.

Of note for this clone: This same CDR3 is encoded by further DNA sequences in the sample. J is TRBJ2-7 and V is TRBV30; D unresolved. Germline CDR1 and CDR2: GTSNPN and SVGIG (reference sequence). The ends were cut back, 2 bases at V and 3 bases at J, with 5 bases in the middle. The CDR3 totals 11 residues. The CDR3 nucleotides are TGTGCCTGGAGTAACCGCTACGAGCAGTACTTC. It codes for CAWSNRYEQYF.

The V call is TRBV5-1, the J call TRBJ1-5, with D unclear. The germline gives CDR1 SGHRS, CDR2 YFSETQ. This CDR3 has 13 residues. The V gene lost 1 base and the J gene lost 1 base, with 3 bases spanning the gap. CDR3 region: CASSLNSNQPQHF. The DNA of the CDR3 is TGCGCCAGCAGCTTGAACAGCAATCAGCCCCAGCATTTT.

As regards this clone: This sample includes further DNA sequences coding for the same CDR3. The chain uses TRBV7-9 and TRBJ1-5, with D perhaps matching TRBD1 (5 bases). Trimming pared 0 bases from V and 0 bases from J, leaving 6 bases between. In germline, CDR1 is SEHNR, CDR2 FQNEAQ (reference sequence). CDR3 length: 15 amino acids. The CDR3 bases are TGTGCCAGCAGCTTAGCGGGGGGTAGCAATCAGCCCCAGCATTTT. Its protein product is CASSLAGGSNQPQHF.

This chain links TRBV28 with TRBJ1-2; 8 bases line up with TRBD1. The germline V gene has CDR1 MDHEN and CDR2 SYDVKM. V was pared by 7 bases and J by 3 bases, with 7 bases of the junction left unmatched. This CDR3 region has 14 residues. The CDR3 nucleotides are TGTGCCAGCACCGAGGACAGGGTAGACTATGGCTACACCTTC. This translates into CASTEDRVDYGYTF.

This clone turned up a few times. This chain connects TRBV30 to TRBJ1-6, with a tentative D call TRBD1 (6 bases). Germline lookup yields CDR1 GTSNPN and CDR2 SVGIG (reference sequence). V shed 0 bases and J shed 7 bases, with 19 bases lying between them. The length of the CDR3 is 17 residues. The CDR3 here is CAWSVLTGLPQNSPLHF. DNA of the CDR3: TGTGCCTGGAGTGTACTTACAGGGCTTCCCCAAAATTCACCCCTCCACTTT.

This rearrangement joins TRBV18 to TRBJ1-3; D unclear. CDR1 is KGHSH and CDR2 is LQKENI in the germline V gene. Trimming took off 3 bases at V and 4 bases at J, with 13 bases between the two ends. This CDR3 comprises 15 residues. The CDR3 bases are TGTGCCAGCTCACCCGCCCGGGCGAACGGAAACACCATATATTTT. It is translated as CASSPARANGNTIYF.

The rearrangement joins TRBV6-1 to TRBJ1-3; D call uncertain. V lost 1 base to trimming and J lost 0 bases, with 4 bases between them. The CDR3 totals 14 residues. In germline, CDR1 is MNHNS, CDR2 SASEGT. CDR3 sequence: CASSEGLSGNTIYF. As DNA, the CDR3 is TGTGCCAGCAGTGAAGGGCTCTCTGGAAACACCATATATTTT.

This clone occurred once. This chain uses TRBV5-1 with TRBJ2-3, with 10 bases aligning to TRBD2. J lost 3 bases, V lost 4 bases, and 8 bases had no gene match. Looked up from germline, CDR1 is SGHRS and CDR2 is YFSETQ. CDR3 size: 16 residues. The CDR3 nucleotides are TGCGCCAGCAGCCCCAATCTAGCGGGAGAAACAGATACGCAGTATTTT. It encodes CASSPNLAGETDTQYF.

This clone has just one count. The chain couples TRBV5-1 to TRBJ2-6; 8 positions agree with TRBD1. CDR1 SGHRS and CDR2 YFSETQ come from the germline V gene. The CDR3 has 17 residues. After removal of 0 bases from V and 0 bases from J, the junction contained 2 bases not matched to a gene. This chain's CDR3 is CASSLGQGSSGANVLTF. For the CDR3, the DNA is TGCGCCAGCAGCTTGGGACAGGGGAGCTCTGGGGCCAACGTCCTGACTTTC.